This TCR beta chain was sequenced during a study of cytomegalovirus exposure and HLA in healthy donors (dated by TCRdb to about 2017). Context from the whole study: In an earlier analysis of several hundred of the donors, about 270 Gb of sequence data and 90 million to 130 million unique TCR beta sequences from about 190 million T cells were reported. Both class I and class II loci were covered by HLA typing, at four-digit resolution. A separate validation cohort of roughly 110 different subjects was used in addition to the roughly 670-subject first cohort. High-throughput TCR immunosequencing, statistical association of individual TCRs with disease status, and machine learning were combined to predict cytomegalovirus infection status. A later genetic analysis used genome-wide SNP genotypes for about three fifths of the 666 donors, treating that subset as a discovery cohort. On average, about 200,000 unique TCR beta nucleotide sequences were sequenced per donor among some 430 genotyped donors of the cohort, with roughly 20% of those sequences being non-productive. The study aimed to test whether signatures of past pathogen exposure could be identified by cataloging public T cell receptors. About 5 DR-DQ haplotypes were handled as single units for association and clustering, since linkage in the cohort was strong. Around 320 gigabases of sequencing data and tens of millions of unique TCR sequences were included in an early release covering roughly 700 HLA-typed donors. Typing coverage varied by locus: roughly 629-640 donors for A, B, C, DRB1 and DQB1; under 550 for DQA1; around 570 for DPA1; roughly 450 for DPB1. Rather than drawing on any new phenotypic data, the later analysis identified candidate immune exposures from TCR beta sequences and the way those sequences occurred across donors. The study used immunosequencing to profile the T cell repertoires of more than 650 subjects and linked those repertoires to cytomegalovirus serostatus. In a later analysis, previously published TCR beta repertoires from roughly 710 donors were re-analyzed and high-resolution HLA genotyping was added so that TCR occurrence patterns could be studied. In an earlier analysis of over 550 of the donors, high-throughput TCR beta sequencing was used to judge whether each TCR beta V gene segment behaved as functional or pseudogenic. Every repertoire in the discovery cohort had been generated on one and the same sequencing platform. Donor age, sex, ethnicity and CMV serostatus were collected together with the repertoire data. The genetic ancestry cluster associated with self-reported Caucasian donors included around four fifths of the roughly 400 genotyped donors. The research as a whole found: Assigning TCR associations to individual alleles was difficult when HLA alleles, especially DR and DQ, strongly co-occurred. An association between a missense DCLRE1C variant and V-gene and J-gene trimming of TCR beta chains was found in a later genetic analysis and replicated in an independent cohort. A cluster of highly shared sequence variants was judged likely to be a technical artifact of the sequencing pipeline. A later analysis reported that several top co-occurrence clusters appeared linked to parvovirus B19, influenza, CMV and Epstein-Barr virus. In a later analysis, 15,000 to 20,000 TCR beta sequences were associated with specific HLA alleles at a false discovery rate of 0.05. The earlier analysis of a few hundred of the donors excluded approximately 17 rarely observed V segments, including chromosome 9 orphons, because counts were too low. Roughly uniform sequencing depth across donors was assumed in presence/absence analyses, although this assumption may not hold. In vitro tests confirmed that a few of the cytomegalovirus-associated TCR beta chains recognize cytomegalovirus antigens. In a later analysis, TCR association rates were found to vary across HLA loci, with the most associated TCRs seen for DRB1 alleles and the fewest for HLA-C alleles. According to a later analysis, most CMV-associated TCR beta chains appeared to be HLA-restricted, and the HLA associations seemed to be driven largely by CMV exposure. According to a later genetic analysis, donors in an Asian-associated ancestry cluster had fewer N-insertions in productive TCRs than the approximately 610-donor mean. In this cohort, only TCR beta chains were sequenced, and detectable features were limited by the absence of alpha or paired-chain data. Most TCR sequences were seen in very few donors, while some public TCRs were found in many individuals. Immune exposure information for the cohort was limited to CMV serostatus. The 87-base-pair reads could not distinguish some IMGT-functional V segments, including TRBV6-2 and TRBV6-3, so those segments were excluded. It was suggested by the authors that the approach could potentially be generalized to other disease states and immunological phenotypes. A further reported finding was that TCR beta sequences accurately predicted the HLA-A and HLA-B alleles for most subjects in the first cohort. In an earlier analysis of 587 of the donors, most TCR beta V segments appeared in productive rearrangements about 90% or about 30% of the time, broadly matching IMGT annotations. The study listed 150 to 200 TCR beta chains as associated with cytomegalovirus. HLA typing was unavailable for some donors at each locus, so association tests used only the typed subset. Linkage disequilibrium might explain the correlated functional status among segregating V segments, but an unknown experimental factor could not be ruled out. Compared with equally common non-associated chains, HLA-associated TCR beta chains in a later analysis were more clonally expanded and had lower generation probabilities. The classifier was reported to diagnose cytomegalovirus status with high specificity and sensitivity in both the original cohort and the validation cohort.

The trim is 7 bases for V and 0 bases for J, with a gap of 9 bases between the germline ends. Taken from cysteine to phenylalanine, the CDR3 has 14 residues. The retained sequence is limited to the CDR3, 42 bases, with the frame set at the first base. CDR1 and CDR2 were assigned from the germline V gene as MDHEN and SYDVKM. Libraries were built with the immunoSEQ multiplex PCR assay. A mixture of 60 forward primers for TCR Vbeta segments and 13 reverse primers for TCR Jbeta segments was used in the multiplex PCR. The CDR3 region of rearranged TCR beta genes was amplified from genomic DNA with a multiplex PCR assay. On the Illumina HiSeq System, the amplified TCR beta libraries were sequenced as 87-base-pair reads. On the study's bioinformatics: Across the roughly 640 repertoires, a later analysis counted roughly 77 million unique TCR beta chains, roughly 11 million of which were shared by at least two donors. A nearest-neighbor algorithm error-corrected the raw reads and collapsed the reads into unique sequences, merging closely related sequences to remove PCR and sequencing errors. Alignment of CDR3 sequences to IMGT reference sequences was used to assign V, D and J gene segments. For a sequence to be retained, a match of at least six nucleotides was required to both a V gene segment and a J gene segment. A rearrangement counted as productive if the CDR3 had no stop codons and remained in frame with V and J, and every other rearrangement counted as non-productive. CDR3 was defined according to IMGT convention as the region running from the second conserved V-encoded cysteine to the conserved J-encoded phenylalanine. The earlier analysis of 500 to 600 of the donors excluded sequences that lacked an unambiguous match to a single V gene segment. In an earlier analysis of more than 500 of the donors, a V segment was called functional when productive rearrangements were above 56.7%, and segregating when the standard deviation between donors exceeded 5%. A statistical classification framework was built for diagnosing cytomegalovirus status from the catalog of TCR beta chain sequences. In a later analysis, V and J genes were assigned by comparing TCR nucleotide sequences against IMGT/GENE-DB human TR gene sequences. A later analysis assigned CDR3 sequences and most-parsimonious VDJ recombination scenarios with the TCRdist pipeline. A later analysis defined each TCR beta chain by its CDR3 amino acid sequence plus V-gene family, and excluded reads lacking a unique V-gene family. To address suspected cross-contamination and a sequencing artifact, a later analysis removed approximately 600 highly shared, low-generation-probability nucleotide sequences. A later analysis calculated a clonal expansion index for each public chain from normalized within-repertoire ranks of inferred template counts. In a later analysis, generation probabilities were computed using a VDJ recombination model fitted to out-of-frame rearrangements, and the results were checked against IGoR. A later analysis scored TCR-TCR, TCR-HLA and TCR-CMV co-occurrence with hypergeometric tests, applying a repertoire-size bias correction to TCR pairs. In a later analysis, false discovery rates were estimated by permuting HLA or CMV assignments 20 times. In a later analysis, co-occurring TCRs were grouped using DBSCAN, and TCRdist sequence similarity was added for clustering within HLA-allele-positive subsets. Repertoires with fewer than 30,000 or more than 120,000 public chains, plus five repertoires with anomalous nucleotide sharing, were excluded from co-occurrence clustering. TCRdb stores this immuneACCESS table with in-frame sequences only. Part of the clones is absent; in the studies checked, under half of the shortfall reflects unresolved V genes, and no reason is known for the rest. V and J calls and clone size are given by that table; D and trimming were obtained from the DNA. The sample table lists 150,000 to 200,000 clones, roughly 83% of them with a count of one. The ten largest clones add up to around 1.4% of the sample.

As for this clone: Its antigen is unknown. Within one base of it there is no much larger clone, and no base qualities were kept.

In total, fewer than 750 healthy bone marrow donors made up the cohort. All cohort members were sampled while nominally healthy, although unrecorded immune exposures were likely present. The donor tested CMV seronegative, placing the donor among the 352 seronegative members of the cohort. A peripheral blood sample was provided by each donor, and peripheral blood mononuclear cells were used for TCR beta sequencing. The Qiagen DNeasy Blood Extraction Kit was used to extract genomic DNA from the blood cell samples. This chain joins TRBV28 to TRBJ1-4, with the D segment identity uncertain. The sample was PBMCs. This sequence originates from a woman between 45 and 65 years old in good health and CMV-seronegative. The CDR3 protein sequence reads: CASTHNPTNEKLFF. The DNA reads as follows: TGTGCCAGCACCCACAACCCAACTAATGAAAAACTGTTTTTT.